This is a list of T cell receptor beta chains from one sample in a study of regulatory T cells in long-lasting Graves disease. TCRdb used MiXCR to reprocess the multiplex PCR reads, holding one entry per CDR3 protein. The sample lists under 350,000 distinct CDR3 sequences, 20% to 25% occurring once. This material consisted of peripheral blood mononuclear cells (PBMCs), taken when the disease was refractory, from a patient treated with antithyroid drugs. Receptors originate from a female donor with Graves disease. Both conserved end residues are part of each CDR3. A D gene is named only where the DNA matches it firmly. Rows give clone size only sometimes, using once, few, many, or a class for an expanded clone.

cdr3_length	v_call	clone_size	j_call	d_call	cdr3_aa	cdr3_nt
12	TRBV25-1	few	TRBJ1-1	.	CASGDGLTEAFF	TGTGCCAGCGGGGACGGGCTCACTGAAGCTTTCTTT
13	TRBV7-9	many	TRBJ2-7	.	CASSGSGSYEQYF	TGTGCCAGCAGCGGGAGCGGTTCCTACGAGCAGTACTTC
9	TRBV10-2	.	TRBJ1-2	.	CASGTGYTF	TGCGCCAGCGGGACTGGCTACACCTTC
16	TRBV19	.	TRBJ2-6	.	CASSPGRSSGANVLTF	TGTGCCAGTAGCCCGGGACGGAGCTCTGGGGCCAACGTCCTGACTTTC
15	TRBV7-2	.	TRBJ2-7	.	CASSLVWDTTYEQYF	TGTGCCAGCAGCTTAGTTTGGGACACGACCTACGAGCAGTACTTC
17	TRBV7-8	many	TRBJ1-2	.	CASSLGTPSVGARGYTF	TGTGCCAGCAGCTTAGGAACCCCCAGTGTGGGGGCCCGTGGCTACACCTTC
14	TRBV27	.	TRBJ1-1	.	CASSFSVGNTEAFF	TGTGCCAGCAGTTTTTCTGTGGGAAACACTGAAGCTTTCTTT
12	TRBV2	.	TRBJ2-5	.	CASMTGRETQYF	TGTGCCAGCATGACGGGTCGAGAGACCCAGTACTTC
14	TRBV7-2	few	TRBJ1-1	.	CASSLEAGNTEAFF	TGTGCCAGCAGCTTAGAGGCGGGGAACACTGAAGCTTTCTTT
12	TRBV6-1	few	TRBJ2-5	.	CASRGPLETQYF	TGTGCCAGCAGGGGCCCATTGGAGACCCAGTACTTC
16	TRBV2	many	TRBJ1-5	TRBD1	CASSARDRYSNQPQHF	TGTGCCAGCAGTGCCCGGGACAGGTATAGCAATCAGCCCCAGCATTTT
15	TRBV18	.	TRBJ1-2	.	CASSPPARGTNGYTF	TGTGCCAGCTCACCACCGGCCAGGGGAACGAATGGCTACACCTTC
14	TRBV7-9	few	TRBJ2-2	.	CASSGNRLSGELFF	TGTGCCAGCAGCGGCAACAGGCTGTCCGGGGAGCTGTTTTTT
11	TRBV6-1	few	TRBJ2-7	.	CASHRGSGQYF	TGTGCCAGCCACCGGGGAAGTGGTCAGTACTTC
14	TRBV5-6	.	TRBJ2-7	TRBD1	CASSEIRDSYEQYF	TGTGCCAGCAGTGAAATCCGGGACAGCTACGAGCAGTACTTC
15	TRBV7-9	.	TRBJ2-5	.	CASSPRRADGAAQHF	TGTGCCAGCAGCCCACGGAGGGCGGACGGGGCGGCCCAGCACTTC
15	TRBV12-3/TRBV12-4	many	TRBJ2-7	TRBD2	CASSFRLAGVYEQYF	TGTGCCAGCAGTTTCCGTCTAGCGGGGGTGTACGAGCAGTACTTC
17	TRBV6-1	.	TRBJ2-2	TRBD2	CASSRTSGMLDTGELFF	TGTGCCAGCAGCAGGACTAGCGGGATGCTTGACACCGGGGAGCTGTTTTTT
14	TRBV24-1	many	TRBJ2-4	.	CATSDLSEGNIQYF	TGTGCCACCAGTGATTTGTCAGAGGGGAACATTCAGTACTTC
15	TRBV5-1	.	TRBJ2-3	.	CASSYIGQSTDTQYF	TGCGCCAGCTCCTATATCGGACAGAGCACAGATACGCAGTATTTT
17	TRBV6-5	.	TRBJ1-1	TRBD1	CASSYLDRGVARTEAFF	TGTGCCAGCAGTTACTTAGACAGGGGGGTAGCTCGGACTGAAGCTTTCTTT
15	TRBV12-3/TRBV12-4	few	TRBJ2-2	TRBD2	CASRLSGSGAGELFF	TGTGCCAGCAGACTTAGCGGGAGTGGAGCCGGGGAGCTGTTTTTT